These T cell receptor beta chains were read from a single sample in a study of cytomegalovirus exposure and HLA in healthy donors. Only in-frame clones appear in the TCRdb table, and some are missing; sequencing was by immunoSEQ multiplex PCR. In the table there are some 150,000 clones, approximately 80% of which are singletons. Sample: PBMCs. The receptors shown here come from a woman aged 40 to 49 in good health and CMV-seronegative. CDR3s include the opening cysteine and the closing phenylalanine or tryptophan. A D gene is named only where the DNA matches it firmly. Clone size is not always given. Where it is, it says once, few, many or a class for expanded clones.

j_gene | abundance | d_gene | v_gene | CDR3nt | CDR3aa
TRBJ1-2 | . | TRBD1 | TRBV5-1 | TGCGCCAGCAGCTTGGGCGGGACAGGGATCTATGGCTACACCTTC | CASSLGGTGIYGYTF
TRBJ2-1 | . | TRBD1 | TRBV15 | TGTGCCACCAGCAGAGTGAGGGGACAGGGGTACAATGAGCAGTTCTTC | CATSRVRGQGYNEQFF
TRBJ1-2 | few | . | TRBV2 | TGTGCCACACAGGGAAACAGCTATGGCTACACCTTC | CATQGNSYGYTF
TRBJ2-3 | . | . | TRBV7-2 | TGTGCCAGCAGCTTAGGGGGCCATCACACAGATACGCAGTATTTT | CASSLGGHHTDTQYF
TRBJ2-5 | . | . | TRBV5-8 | TGTGCCAGCAGTTTGGGACTCCTACAAGAGACCCAGTACTTC | CASSLGLLQETQYF
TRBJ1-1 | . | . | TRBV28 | TGTGCCAGCAGCTCACCGAGACTGATTAACACTGAAGCTTTCTTT | CASSSPRLINTEAFF
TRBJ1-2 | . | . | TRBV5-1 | TGCGCCAGCAGCTATACTCCTGGACAGAGGGGCTATGGCTACACCTTC | CASSYTPGQRGYGYTF
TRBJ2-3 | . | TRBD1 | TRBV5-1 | TGCGCCAGCAGCTCCACAGCAGGGGGCGCAAATACGCAGTATTTT | CASSSTAGGANTQYF
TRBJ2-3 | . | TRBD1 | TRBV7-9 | TGTTCCAGCGGTTACAGGGGAGATACGCAGTATTTT | CSSGYRGDTQYF
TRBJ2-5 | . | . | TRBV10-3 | TGTGCCACTAAGACAGCGCCCCAAGAGACCCAGTACTTC | CATKTAPQETQYF
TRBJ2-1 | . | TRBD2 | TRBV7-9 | TGTGCCAGCAGCCCCCAGGGACTAGCGGAGTACAATGAGCAGTTCTTC | CASSPQGLAEYNEQFF
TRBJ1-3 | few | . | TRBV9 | TGTGCCAGCAGCCACAGGGATGGTACCATATATTTT | CASSHRDGTIYF
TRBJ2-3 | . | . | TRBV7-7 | TGTGCTAGCAGCCCTCTTCCCCAGGGAACAGATACGCAGTATTTT | CASSPLPQGTDTQYF
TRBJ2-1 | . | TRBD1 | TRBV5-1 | TGCGCCAGCAGCTTGGCTAACAGGGGAATTTTCAAGCATGAGCAGTTCTTC | CASSLANRGIFKHEQFF
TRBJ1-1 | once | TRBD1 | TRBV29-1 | TGCAGCGTCGCCCGGACAGGGGCATTAACTGAAGCTTTCTTT | CSVARTGALTEAFF
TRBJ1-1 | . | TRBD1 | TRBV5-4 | TGTGCCAGCCCGAAACTCGAAAAGGGGGCTGGGAACACTGAAGCTTTCTTT | CASPKLEKGAGNTEAFF
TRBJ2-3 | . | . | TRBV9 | TGTGCCAGCAGCGTAGAACAGGGTATGAATACGCAGTATTTT | CASSVEQGMNTQYF
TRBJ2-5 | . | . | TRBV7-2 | TGTGCCAGCAGCCGTCGGACAAAAGAGACCCAGTACTTC | CASSRRTKETQYF
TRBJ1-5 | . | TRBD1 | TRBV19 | TGTGCCAGTACCCGAGCGTTGGGACAGGGAGGGGATCAGCCCCAGCATTTT | CASTRALGQGGDQPQHF
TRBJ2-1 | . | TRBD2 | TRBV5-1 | TGCGCCAGCAGCTTGGGTAGCGGGGCATCCCATGAGCAGTTCTTC | CASSLGSGASHEQFF
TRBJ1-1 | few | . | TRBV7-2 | TGTGCCAGCAGCTTAGTGACACTGAACACTGAAGCTTTCTTT | CASSLVTLNTEAFF
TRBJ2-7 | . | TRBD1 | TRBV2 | TGTGCCAGCAGTGAATGGACAGGGGGCTACGAGCAGTACTTC | CASSEWTGGYEQYF
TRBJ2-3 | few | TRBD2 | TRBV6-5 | TGTGCCAGCCGACCAAGGGACGGGGGGGGAGATACGCAGTATTTT | CASRPRDGGGDTQYF
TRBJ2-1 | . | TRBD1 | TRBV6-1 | TGTGCCAGCAGACTCATGGGACAGGCAAACAATGAGCAGTTCTTC | CASRLMGQANNEQFF
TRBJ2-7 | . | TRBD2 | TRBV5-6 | TGTGCCAGCAGCTTGGGGTTAGCGGGGCTAGGAGAGCAGTACTTC | CASSLGLAGLGEQYF
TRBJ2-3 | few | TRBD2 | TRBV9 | TGTGCCAGCAGCGTAGATTCGAGGACTAGCGGGAGTAATACGCAGTATTTT | CASSVDSRTSGSNTQYF
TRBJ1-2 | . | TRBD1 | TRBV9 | TGTGCCAGCAGCGTCCAGGGGGCGAACTATGGCTACACCTTC | CASSVQGANYGYTF